Here is one T cell receptor beta chain with its context. The sample is drawn from a study of cytomegalovirus exposure and HLA in healthy donors. Germline trimming cut 3 bases from V and 7 bases from J; bases unmatched to any gene: 11. The V gene's germline CDR1 is SGHTA and CDR2 FQGNSA. This CDR3 has 16 amino acids. The PCR ran on 60 Vbeta and 13 Jbeta primers. The table came from immunoSEQ multiplex PCR; TCRdb's copy has only in-frame clones and leaves some out. The sample records roughly 100,000 clones, about 67% being singletons. The receptor was isolated from a woman between 18 and 30 years old in good health and CMV-seropositive. The rearrangement uses TRBV7-2 and TRBJ1-4; 7 nucleotides agree with TRBD1. The sequenced sample was PBMCs. CDR3 sequence (DNA): TGTGCCAGCAGCTTTAGGGCTGACAGGGCAACTGAAAAACTGTTTTTT. Protein sequence: CASSFRADRATEKLFF.